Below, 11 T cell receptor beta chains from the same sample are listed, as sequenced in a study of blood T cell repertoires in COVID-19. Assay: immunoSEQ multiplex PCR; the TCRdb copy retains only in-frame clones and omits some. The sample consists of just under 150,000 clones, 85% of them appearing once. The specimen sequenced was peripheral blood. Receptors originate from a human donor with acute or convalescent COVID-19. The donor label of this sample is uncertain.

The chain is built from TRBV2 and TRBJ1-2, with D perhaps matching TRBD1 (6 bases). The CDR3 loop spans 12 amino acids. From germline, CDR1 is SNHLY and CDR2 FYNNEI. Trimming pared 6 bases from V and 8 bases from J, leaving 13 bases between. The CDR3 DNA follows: TGTGCCAGCAGGATGAGGGGGGGCGGCTACACCTTC. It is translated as CASRMRGGGYTF.

The CDR3 region is CASSYPGQGSHSYEQYF. The CDR3 nucleotides read TGTGCCAGCAGTTACCCCGGGCAGGGAAGTCACTCCTACGAGCAGTACTTC. The chain employs TRBV6-2 or TRBV6-3 and TRBJ2-7, with D possibly being TRBD1 (5 bases). In germline, CDR1 is MNHEY, CDR2 SVGEGT. The CDR3 consists of 17 residues. Deletions cut 2 bases from V and 0 bases from J, with 17 bases between.

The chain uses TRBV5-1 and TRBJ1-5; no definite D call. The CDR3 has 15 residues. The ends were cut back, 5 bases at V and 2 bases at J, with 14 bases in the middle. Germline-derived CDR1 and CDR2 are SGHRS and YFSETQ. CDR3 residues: CASRATGSGNQPQHF. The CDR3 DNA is TGCGCCAGCAGGGCGACGGGGTCCGGCAATCAGCCCCAGCATTTT. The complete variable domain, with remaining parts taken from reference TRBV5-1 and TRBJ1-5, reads KAGVTQTPRYLIKTRGQQVTLSCSPISGHRSVSWYQQTPGQGLQFLFEYFSETQRNKGNFPGRFSGRQFSNSRSEMNVSTLELGDSALYLCASRATGSGNQPQHFGDGTRLSIL.

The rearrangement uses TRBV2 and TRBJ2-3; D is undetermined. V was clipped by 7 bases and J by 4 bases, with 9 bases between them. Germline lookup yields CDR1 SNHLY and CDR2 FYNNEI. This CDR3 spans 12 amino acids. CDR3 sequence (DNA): TGTGCCAGCATTCGCGGTTCAGATACGCAGTATTTT. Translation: CASIRGSDTQYF.

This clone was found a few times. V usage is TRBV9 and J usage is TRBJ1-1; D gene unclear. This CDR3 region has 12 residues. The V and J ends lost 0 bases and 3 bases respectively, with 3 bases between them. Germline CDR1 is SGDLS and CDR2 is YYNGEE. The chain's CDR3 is CASSVADTEAFF. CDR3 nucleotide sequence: TGTGCCAGCAGCGTAGCGGACACTGAAGCTTTCTTT. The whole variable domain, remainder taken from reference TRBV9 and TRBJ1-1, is DSGVTQTPKHLITATGQRVTLRCSPRSGDLSVYWYQQSLDQGLQFLIQYYNGEERAKGNILERFSAQQFPDLHSELNLSSLELGDSALYFCASSVADTEAFFGQGTRLTVV.

The CDR3 DNA follows: TGTGCCAGCAGTCGACAGGGGATCGGCTATGGCTACACCTTC. Protein sequence: CASSRQGIGYGYTF. The rearrangement uses TRBV27 and TRBJ1-2, with 8 bases aligning to TRBD1. With V trimmed by 5 bases and J by 4 bases, 6 bases remained unmatched. The CDR3 is made up of 14 amino acids. Germline V gene lookup returns CDR1 MNHEY and CDR2 SMNVEV (reference sequence).

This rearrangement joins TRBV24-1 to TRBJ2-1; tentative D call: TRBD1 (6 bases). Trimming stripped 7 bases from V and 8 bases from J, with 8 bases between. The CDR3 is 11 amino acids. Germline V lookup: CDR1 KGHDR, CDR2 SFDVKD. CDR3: CATSRGDEQFF. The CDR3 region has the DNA TGTGCCACCAGCAGGGGAGATGAGCAGTTCTTC.

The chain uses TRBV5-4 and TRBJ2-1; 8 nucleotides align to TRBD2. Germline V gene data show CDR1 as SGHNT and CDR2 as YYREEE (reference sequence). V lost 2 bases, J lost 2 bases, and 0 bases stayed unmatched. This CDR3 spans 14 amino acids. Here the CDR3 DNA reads TGTGCCAGCAGCTTAGCGGGGGCCTACAATGAGCAGTTCTTC. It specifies CASSLAGAYNEQFF. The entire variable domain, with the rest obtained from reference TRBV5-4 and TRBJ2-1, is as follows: ETGVTQSPTHLIKTRGQQVTLRCSSQSGHNTVSWYQQALGQGPQFIFQYYREEENGRGNFPPRFSGLQFPNYSSELNVNALELDDSALYLCASSLAGAYNEQFFGPGTRLTVL.

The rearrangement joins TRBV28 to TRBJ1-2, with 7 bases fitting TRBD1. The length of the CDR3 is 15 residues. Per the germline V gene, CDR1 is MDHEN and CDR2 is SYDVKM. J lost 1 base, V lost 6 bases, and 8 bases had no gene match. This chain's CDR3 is CASRPGGQDNYGYTF. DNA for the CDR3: TGTGCCAGCAGGCCAGGGGGACAAGATAACTATGGCTACACCTTC.

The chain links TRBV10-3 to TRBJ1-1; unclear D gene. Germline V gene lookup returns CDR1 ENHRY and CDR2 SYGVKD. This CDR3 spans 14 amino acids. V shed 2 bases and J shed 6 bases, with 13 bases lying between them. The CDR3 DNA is TGTGCCATCAGTGAGGGACTATCCACTTCTGAAGCTTTCTTT. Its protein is CAISEGLSTSEAFF.

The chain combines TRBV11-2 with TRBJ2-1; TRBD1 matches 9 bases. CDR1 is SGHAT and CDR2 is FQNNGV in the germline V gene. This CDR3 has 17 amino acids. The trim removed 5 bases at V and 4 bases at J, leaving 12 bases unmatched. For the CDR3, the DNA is TGTGCCAGCAGCCCAAGCTCTCGGGGACAGGGTTACAATGAGCAGTTCTTC. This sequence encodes CASSPSSRGQGYNEQFF.